These 8 T cell receptor beta chains were all obtained from the same sample, sequenced in a study of blood T cell repertoires in COVID-19. Sequencing was performed with immunoSEQ multiplex PCR; in TCRdb, only in-frame clones are kept and a portion is missing. Of 130,000 to 150,000 clones listed, 84% are singletons. Sequencing was done on a sample of peripheral blood. All receptors come from a human donor in a cohort sampled during active COVID-19.

The chain recombines TRBV10-2 with TRBJ2-3, with TRBD2 matching over 10 bases. Germline values: CDR1 WSHSY, CDR2 SAAADI. Unmatched junction bases numbered 1, after V lost 2 bases and J lost 2 bases. CDR3 length: 15 residues. CDR3 DNA: TGCGCCAGCAGTGAGACTAGCGGGAACACAGATACGCAGTATTTT. Protein product: CASSETSGNTDTQYF.

The V gene is TRBV6-5, the J gene TRBJ1-1; possibly TRBD1 for D (5 bases). CDR1 and CDR2 (germline): MNHEY, SVGAGI. The CDR3 is made up of 14 amino acids. V lost 6 bases, J lost 7 bases, and 18 bases lay in between. CDR3 residues: CASSPVGGKVEAFF. CDR3 DNA sequence: TGTGCCAGCAGCCCAGTGGGGGGGAAGGTTGAAGCTTTCTTT.

In this sample, this clone turned up once. The genes are TRBV9 and TRBJ2-5; 8 nucleotides agree with TRBD2. The CDR3 runs to 17 residues. Trimming at V came to 4 bases and at J to 4 bases, leaving 15 bases not matched to a gene. Per germline, CDR1 SGDLS and CDR2 YYNGEE. CDR3 loop: CASSPGSIAGFTETQYF. For the CDR3, the DNA is TGTGCCAGCAGCCCAGGGAGTATAGCGGGATTTACAGAGACCCAGTACTTC.

This chain connects TRBV9 to TRBJ2-1, with 9 bases identical to TRBD1. The CDR3 loop spans 15 amino acids. CDR1 and CDR2 from the germline V gene are SGDLS and YYNGEE. The ends lost 0 bases at V and 7 bases at J; junction bases unmatched: 5. The CDR3 coding sequence is TGTGCCAGCAGCGTAGCCGGGACAGGGATGAATGAGCAGTTCTTC. It is translated as CASSVAGTGMNEQFF.

As concerns this clone: The CDR3 does not end in the conserved phenylalanine or tryptophan, so this is likely a read error. Because the CDR3's place on the DNA is in doubt, the DNA is left out and the CDR3 is given as listed by TCRdb. The rearrangement links TRBV28 to TRBJ1-2. Per the germline V gene, CDR1 is MDHEN and CDR2 is SYDVKM. Counting both end residues, the CDR3 totals 15 amino acids. The CDR3 loop is CASSGLQWGDQLTNL.

The V gene is TRBV6-5, the J gene TRBJ2-7; 7 positions agree with TRBD1. V lost 5 bases and J lost 2; bases outside the gene matches: 6. CDR3 length: 14 amino acids. The germline V gene encodes CDR1 MNHEY and CDR2 SVGAGI. The CDR3 DNA sequence: TGTGCCAGCAGTCTAAGACAGGGCCCCTACGAGCAGTACTTC. This codes for CASSLRQGPYEQYF.

This chain joins TRBV5-5 and TRBJ1-3, with D possibly matching TRBD1 (6 bases). The CDR3 runs to 15 residues. CDR1 SGHKS and CDR2 YYEKEE come from the germline V gene (reference sequence). The V end was cut by 5 bases, the J end by 4 bases, with 16 bases between. CDR3 region: CASSWDTLTGNTIYF. In DNA form, the CDR3 reads TGTGCCAGCAGTTGGGACACACTTACGGGAAACACCATATATTTT.

This chain links TRBV7-9 with TRBJ1-2; D is possibly TRBD1 (6 bases). Trimming pared 5 bases from V and 5 bases from J, leaving 15 bases between. Germline assignment: CDR1 SEHNR and CDR2 FQNEAQ (reference sequence). The length of the CDR3 is 14 residues. The CDR3 here is CASSAPQGLYGYTF. In nucleotides, the CDR3 is TGTGCCAGCAGCGCCCCACAGGGATTATATGGCTACACCTTC.